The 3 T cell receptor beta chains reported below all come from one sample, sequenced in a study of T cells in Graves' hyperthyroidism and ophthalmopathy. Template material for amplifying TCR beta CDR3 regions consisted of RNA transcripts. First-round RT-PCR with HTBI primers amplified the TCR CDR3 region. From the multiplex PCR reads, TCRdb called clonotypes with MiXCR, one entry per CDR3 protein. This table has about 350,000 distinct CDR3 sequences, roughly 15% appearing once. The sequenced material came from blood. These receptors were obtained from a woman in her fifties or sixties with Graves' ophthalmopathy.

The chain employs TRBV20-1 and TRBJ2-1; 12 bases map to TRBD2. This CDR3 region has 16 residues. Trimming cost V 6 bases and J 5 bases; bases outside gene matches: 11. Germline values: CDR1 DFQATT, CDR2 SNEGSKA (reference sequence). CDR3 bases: TGCAGTGCCCTAGGACTAGCGGGACCCCCTAACAATGAGCAGTTCTTC. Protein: CSALGLAGPPNNEQFF.

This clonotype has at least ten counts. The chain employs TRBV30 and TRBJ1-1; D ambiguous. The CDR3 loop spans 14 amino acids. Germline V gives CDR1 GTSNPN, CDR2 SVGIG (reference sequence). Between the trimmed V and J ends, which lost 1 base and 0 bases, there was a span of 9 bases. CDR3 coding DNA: TGTGCCTGGAGTGATAGTATTATGAACACTGAAGCTTTCTTT. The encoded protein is CAWSDSIMNTEAFF.

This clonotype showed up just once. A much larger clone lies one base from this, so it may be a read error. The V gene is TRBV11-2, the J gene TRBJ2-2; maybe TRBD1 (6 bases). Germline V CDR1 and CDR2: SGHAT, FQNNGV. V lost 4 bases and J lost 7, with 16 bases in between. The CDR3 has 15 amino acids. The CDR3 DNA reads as TGTGCCAGCAGCTCCCGCACAGGGCTAAGCGGGGAGCTGTTTTTT. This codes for CASSSRTGLSGELFF.